These 13 T cell receptor beta chains share one sample of origin, sequenced in a study of cytomegalovirus exposure and HLA in healthy donors. The PCR ran on 60 Vbeta and 13 Jbeta primers. Method: immunoSEQ multiplex PCR; TCRdb's copy keeps in-frame clones and lacks some. The repertoire includes around 160,000 clones, around two thirds of them detected once, and approximately 1.5% sits in the top ten. Specimen: PBMCs. The receptors were sampled from a man in his fifties or sixties in good health and CMV-seronegative.

This clone showed up many times. Here the CDR3 DNA reads TGTGCCAGCAGTAGAGAGACAGGGCTGGAGACCCAGTACTTC. Its protein product is CASSRETGLETQYF. The genes are TRBV27 and TRBJ2-5, with 7 bases lining up with TRBD1. V dropped 5 bases and J dropped 5; count of bases not matched to a gene: 8. The length of the CDR3 is 14 residues. CDR1 is MNHEY and CDR2 is SMNVEV in the germline V gene (reference sequence).

A word on this clone: Other DNA sequences in this sample translate to the same CDR3. The chain links TRBV7-9 to TRBJ1-2; the match to TRBD1 covers 8 bases. Germline values: CDR1 SEHNR, CDR2 FQNEAQ (reference sequence). The CDR3 is 13 residues long. The trim removed 5 bases at V and 3 bases at J, leaving 2 bases unmatched. The CDR3, as DNA: TGTGCCAGCAGCCCGGACAGGGACTATGGCTACACCTTC. This encodes CASSPDRDYGYTF.

This clone was found a few times. Other nucleotide sequences from this sample produce the same CDR3. The chain links TRBV6-1 to TRBJ1-5; D is ambiguous. V lost 3 bases and J 5 bases, leaving 14 bases between the germline ends. Germline values: CDR1 MNHNS, CDR2 SASEGT. The length of the CDR3 is 15 residues. The CDR3 DNA follows: TGTGCCAGCAGTGAGCCCACTTTATCCCATCAGCCCCAGCATTTT. Its protein product is CASSEPTLSHQPQHF.

The chain uses TRBV4-3 and TRBJ2-3, with a tentative D call TRBD2 (6 bases). V gave up 4 bases and J gave up 5 bases, with 13 bases separating them. The length of the CDR3 is 14 residues. CDR1 is LGHNA and CDR2 is YSLEER in the germline V gene. CDR3 residues: CASSREAVIDTQYF. The CDR3, as DNA: TGCGCCAGCAGCCGGGAGGCGGTTATAGATACGCAGTATTTT.

The rearrangement uses TRBV6-1 and TRBJ2-3; D may be TRBD2 (7 bases). This CDR3 spans 16 amino acids. With 1 base removed from V and 5 bases from J, the gap between germline ends came to 16 bases. Looked up from germline, CDR1 is MNHNS and CDR2 is SASEGT. The CDR3 protein is CASSEDTSGGIDTQYF. In nucleotides, the CDR3 is TGTGCCAGCAGTGAAGACACATCGGGGGGCATAGATACGCAGTATTTT.

The table lists this clone with a few counts. J is TRBJ1-6 and V is TRBV2, with a tentative D call TRBD1 (5 bases). The CDR3 consists of 16 residues. Trimming stripped 6 bases from V and 3 bases from J, with 15 bases between. Germline CDR1 reads SNHLY; CDR2 reads FYNNEI. CDR3: CASSYNRDYYNSPLHF. The CDR3 region has the DNA TGTGCCAGCAGCTACAACCGGGACTACTATAATTCACCCCTCCACTTT.

This clone was counted only a few times. The chain recombines TRBV7-8 with TRBJ2-7; 9 nucleotides match TRBD1. Germline-derived CDR1 and CDR2 are SGHVS and FQNEAQ. Losses at the gene ends were 3 bases for V and 4 bases for J; bases not matched to a gene: 7. The CDR3 has 15 amino acids. This CDR3 is CASSLDRGGGYEQYF. In DNA, the CDR3 is TGTGCCAGCAGCTTGGACAGGGGAGGGGGGTACGAGCAGTACTTC. The variable domain in full, completed from reference TRBV7-8 and TRBJ2-7, reads GAGVSQSPRYKVAKRGQDVALRCDPISGHVSLFWYQQALGQGPEFLTYFQNEAQLDKSGLPSDRFFAERPEGSVSTLKIQRTQQEDSAVYLCASSLDRGGGYEQYFGPGTRLTVT.

The chain combines TRBV4-3 with TRBJ1-1, with a tentative D call TRBD1 (6 bases). Trimming took 0 bases from V and 5 from J, leaving 10 bases between them. CDR1 LGHNA and CDR2 YSLEER come from the germline V gene. This CDR3 region has 14 residues. DNA for the CDR3: TGCGCCAGCAGCCAAGATCCAGGGGATACTGAAGCTTTCTTT. Its translation: CASSQDPGDTEAFF.

This clone was found a few times. V gene TRBV4-3 combines with J gene TRBJ2-7, with a weak D call TRBD1 (5 bases). V dropped 6 bases and J dropped 1 base, with 10 bases sitting between them. This CDR3 region has 13 residues. CDR1 is LGHNA, CDR2 YSLEER, per germline. The CDR3 sequence is CASSPTGSYEQYF. The CDR3 region has the DNA TGCGCCAGCAGTCCCACAGGATCCTACGAGCAGTACTTC.

The genes are TRBV2 and TRBJ2-7; 10 positions agree with TRBD1. The CDR3 is 14 residues long. The germline gives CDR1 SNHLY, CDR2 FYNNEI. Trimming at V came to 4 bases and at J to 0 bases, leaving 0 bases not matched to a gene. The CDR3 sequence is CASSGQGASYEQYF. The CDR3 DNA reads TGTGCCAGCAGTGGACAGGGGGCCTCCTACGAGCAGTACTTC.

The rearrangement joins TRBV9 to TRBJ2-7, with TRBD1 as a possible D gene (5 bases). The CDR3 totals 14 residues. V lost 4 bases to trimming and J lost 0 bases, with 11 bases between them. Germline CDR1 reads SGDLS; CDR2 reads YYNGEE. Written as DNA, the CDR3 is TGTGCCAGCAGCTTATTAGACAGCTCCTACGAGCAGTACTTC. Its translation: CASSLLDSSYEQYF.

The genes are TRBV15 and TRBJ1-2; a possible D gene is TRBD1 (5 bases). V shed 4 bases and J shed 4 bases, with 7 bases lying between them. Per the germline V gene, CDR1 is LNHNV and CDR2 is YYDKDF (reference sequence). This CDR3 has 12 amino acids. This CDR3 reads CATSTGLYGYTF. The CDR3 nucleotides read TGTGCCACCAGCACGGGACTCTATGGCTACACCTTC.

The genes are TRBV25-1 and TRBJ2-7, with D unresolved. Trimming stripped 4 bases from V and 3 bases from J, with 7 bases between. The germline CDR1 and CDR2 sequences are MGHDK and SYGVNS. The CDR3 runs to 12 residues. The CDR3 loop reads CASSAAGYEQYF. As DNA, the CDR3 is TGTGCCAGCAGTGCGGCAGGCTACGAGCAGTACTTC.